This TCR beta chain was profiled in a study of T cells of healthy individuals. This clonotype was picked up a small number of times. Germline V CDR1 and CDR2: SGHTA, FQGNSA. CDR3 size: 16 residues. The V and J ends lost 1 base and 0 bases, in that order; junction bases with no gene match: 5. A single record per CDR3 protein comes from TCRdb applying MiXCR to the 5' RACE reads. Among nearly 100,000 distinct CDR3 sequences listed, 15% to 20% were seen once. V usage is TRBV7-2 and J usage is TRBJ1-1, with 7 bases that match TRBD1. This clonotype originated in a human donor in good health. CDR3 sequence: CASSLVAGQMNTEAFF. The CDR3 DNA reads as TGTGCCAGCAGCTTAGTTGCGGGACAGATGAACACTGAAGCTTTCTTT.